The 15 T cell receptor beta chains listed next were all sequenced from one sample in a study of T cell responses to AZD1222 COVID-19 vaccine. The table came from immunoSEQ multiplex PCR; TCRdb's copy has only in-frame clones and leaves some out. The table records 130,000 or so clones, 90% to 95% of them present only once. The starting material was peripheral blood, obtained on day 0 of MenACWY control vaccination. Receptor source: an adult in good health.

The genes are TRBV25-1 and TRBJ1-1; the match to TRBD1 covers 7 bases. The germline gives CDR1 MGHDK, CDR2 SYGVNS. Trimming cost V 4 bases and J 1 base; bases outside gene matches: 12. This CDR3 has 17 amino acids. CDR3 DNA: TGTGCCAGCAGTGGACTTATGGGGGACAGACCGAACACTGAAGCTTTCTTT. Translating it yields CASSGLMGDRPNTEAFF.

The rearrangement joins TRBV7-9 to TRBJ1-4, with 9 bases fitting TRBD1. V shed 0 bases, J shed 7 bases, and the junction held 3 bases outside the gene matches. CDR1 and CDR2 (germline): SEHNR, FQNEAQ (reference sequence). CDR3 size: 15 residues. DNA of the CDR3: TGTGCCAGCAGCTTAGCGACAGGGGGAGGTGAAAAACTGTTTTTT. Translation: CASSLATGGGEKLFF.

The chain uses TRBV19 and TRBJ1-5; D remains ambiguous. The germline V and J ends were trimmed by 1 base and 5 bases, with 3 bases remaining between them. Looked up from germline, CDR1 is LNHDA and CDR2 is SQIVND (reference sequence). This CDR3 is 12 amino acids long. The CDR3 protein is CASSIADQPQHF. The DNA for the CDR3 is TGTGCCAGTAGTATAGCGGATCAGCCCCAGCATTTT.

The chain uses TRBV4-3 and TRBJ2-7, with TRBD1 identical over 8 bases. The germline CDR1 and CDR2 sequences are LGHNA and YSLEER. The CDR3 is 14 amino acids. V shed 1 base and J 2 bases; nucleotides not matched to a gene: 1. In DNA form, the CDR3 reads TGCGCCAGCAGCCAAGGGACAGGGACCTACGAGCAGTACTTC. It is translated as CASSQGTGTYEQYF.

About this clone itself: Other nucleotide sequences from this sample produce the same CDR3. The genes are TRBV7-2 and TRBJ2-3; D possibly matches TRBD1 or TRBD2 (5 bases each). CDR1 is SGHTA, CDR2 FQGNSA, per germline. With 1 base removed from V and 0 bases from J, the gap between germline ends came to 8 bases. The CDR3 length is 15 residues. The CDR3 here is CASSLGGASTDTQYF. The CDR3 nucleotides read TGTGCCAGCAGCTTAGGAGGGGCTAGCACAGATACGCAGTATTTT. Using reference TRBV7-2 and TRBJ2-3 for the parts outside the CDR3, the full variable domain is GAGVSQSPSNKVTEKGKDVELRCDPISGHTALYWYRQSLGQGLEFLIYFQGNSAPDKSGLPSDRFSAERTGGSVSTLTIQRTQQEDSAVYLCASSLGGASTDTQYFGPGTRLTVL.

The CDR3 is CASSVTVNTEAFF. CDR3 in DNA: TGTGCCAGCAGCGTGACAGTGAACACTGAAGCTTTCTTT. The rearrangement links TRBV9 to TRBJ1-1, with D possibly being TRBD1 (5 bases). CDR1 and CDR2 from the germline V gene are SGDLS and YYNGEE. The V end was cut by 2 bases, the J end by 0 bases, with 5 bases between. The CDR3 covers 13 residues.

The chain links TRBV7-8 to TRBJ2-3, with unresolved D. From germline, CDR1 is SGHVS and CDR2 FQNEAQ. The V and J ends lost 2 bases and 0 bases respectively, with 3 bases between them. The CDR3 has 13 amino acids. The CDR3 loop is CASSLPSTDTQYF. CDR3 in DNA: TGTGCCAGCAGCTTACCCAGCACAGATACGCAGTATTTT.

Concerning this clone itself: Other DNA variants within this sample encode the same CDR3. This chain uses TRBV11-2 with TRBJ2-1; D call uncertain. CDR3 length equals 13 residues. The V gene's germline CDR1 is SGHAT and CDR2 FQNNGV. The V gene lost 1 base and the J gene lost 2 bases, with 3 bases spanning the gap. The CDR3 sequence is CASSLVPYNEQFF. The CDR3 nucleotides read TGTGCCAGCAGCTTAGTGCCCTACAATGAGCAGTTCTTC.

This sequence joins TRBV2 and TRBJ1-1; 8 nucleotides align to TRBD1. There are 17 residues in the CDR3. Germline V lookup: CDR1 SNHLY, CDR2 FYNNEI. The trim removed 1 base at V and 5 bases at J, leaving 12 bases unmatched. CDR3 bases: TGTGCCAGCAGTGAAGTTCATACAGGGGGGGCTAGGACTGAAGCTTTCTTT. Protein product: CASSEVHTGGARTEAFF.

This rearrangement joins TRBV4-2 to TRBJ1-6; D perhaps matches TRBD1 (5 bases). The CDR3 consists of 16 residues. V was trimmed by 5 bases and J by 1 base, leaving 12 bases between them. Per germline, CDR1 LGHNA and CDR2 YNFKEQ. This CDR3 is CASSSERGSYNSPLHF. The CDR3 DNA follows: TGTGCCAGCAGCTCCGAGCGGGGGTCCTATAATTCACCCCTCCACTTT.

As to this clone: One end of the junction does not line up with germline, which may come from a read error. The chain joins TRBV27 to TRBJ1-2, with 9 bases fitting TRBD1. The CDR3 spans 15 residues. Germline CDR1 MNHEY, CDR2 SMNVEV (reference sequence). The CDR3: CASSLLQGAKYGYTF. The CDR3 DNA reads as TGTGCCAGCAGTTTATTACAGGGGGCTAAATATGGCTACACCTTC.

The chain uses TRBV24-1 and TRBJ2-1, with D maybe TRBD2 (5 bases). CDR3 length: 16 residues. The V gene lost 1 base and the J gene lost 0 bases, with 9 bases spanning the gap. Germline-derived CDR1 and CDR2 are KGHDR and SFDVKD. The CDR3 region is CATSDFAGRSYNEQFF. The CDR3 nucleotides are TGTGCCACCAGTGATTTCGCGGGTCGCTCCTACAATGAGCAGTTCTTC.

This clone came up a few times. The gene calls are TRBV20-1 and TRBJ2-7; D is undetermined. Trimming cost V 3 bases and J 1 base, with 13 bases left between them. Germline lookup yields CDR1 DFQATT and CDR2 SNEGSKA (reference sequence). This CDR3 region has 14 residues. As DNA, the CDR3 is TGCAGTGCTAGTAGGCCGCAAGTTTCCTACGAGCAGTACTTC. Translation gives CSASRPQVSYEQYF.

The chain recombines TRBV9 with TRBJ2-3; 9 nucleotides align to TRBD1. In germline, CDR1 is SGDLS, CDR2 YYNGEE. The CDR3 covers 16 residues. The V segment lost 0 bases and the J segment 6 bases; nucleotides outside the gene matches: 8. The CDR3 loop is CASSVGWDRDIDTQYF. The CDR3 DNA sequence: TGTGCCAGCAGCGTAGGTTGGGACAGGGATATTGATACGCAGTATTTT.

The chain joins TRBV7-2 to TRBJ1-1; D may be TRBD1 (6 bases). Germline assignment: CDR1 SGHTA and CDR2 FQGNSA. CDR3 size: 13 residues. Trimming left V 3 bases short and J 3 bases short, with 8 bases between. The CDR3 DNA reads TGTGCCAGCAGCTTCAGACAGGACACTGAAGCTTTCTTT. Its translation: CASSFRQDTEAFF. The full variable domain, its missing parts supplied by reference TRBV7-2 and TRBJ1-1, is GAGVSQSPSNKVTEKGKDVELRCDPISGHTALYWYRQSLGQGLEFLIYFQGNSAPDKSGLPSDRFSAERTGGSVSTLTIQRTQQEDSAVYLCASSFRQDTEAFFGQGTRLTVV.